Shown below are 31 T cell receptor beta chains from a single sample sequenced in a study of blood T cells in healthy people across ages. The authors ran a second PCR of 7 to 11 cycles using a sample-barcoded 5' primer and a J-beta primer mix. A single record per CDR3 protein comes from TCRdb applying MiXCR to the 5' RACE reads. The sample has about 840,000 distinct CDR3 sequences; almost 30% are singletons. A further study also used this sample, focusing on T cells of mothers and their children.

The sample comprised blood. These receptors were obtained from a woman between 40 and 50 years old in good health.

In its sample, this clonotype was seen a few times. V and J are TRBV7-2 and TRBJ1-5; D unresolved. Germline CDR1 and CDR2: SGHTA and FQGNSA. With 2 bases removed from V and 0 bases from J, the gap between germline ends came to 14 bases. The CDR3 loop spans 17 amino acids. The CDR3 sequence: CASSLRERAGSNQPQHF. CDR3 coding DNA: TGTGCCAGCAGCTTACGGGAAAGGGCGGGTAGCAATCAGCCCCAGCATTTT.

This clonotype was counted a few times. At one end the junction does not follow the germline gene, possibly because of a read error. V usage is TRBV5-1 and J usage is TRBJ2-1; 13 nucleotides agree with TRBD2. Looked up from germline, CDR1 is SGHRS and CDR2 is YFSETQ. The CDR3 runs to 19 residues. CDR3 DNA sequence: TGTGCCAGCAGCCGGCGGGCAGGGGGGACTAGCGGGGTCCCCAATGAGCAGTTCTTC. Translation gives CASSRRAGGTSGVPNEQFF.

With regard to this clonotype: A much larger clone differs by one base, so this may be a read error. This rearrangement joins TRBV20-1 to TRBJ1-5; the D gene is possibly TRBD1 (5 bases). CDR3 length: 14 residues. Germline V lookup: CDR1 DFQATT, CDR2 SNEGSKA (reference sequence). With 3 bases removed from V and 4 bases from J, the gap between germline ends came to 13 bases. The CDR3 DNA reads TGCAGTGCTAGTGCGGTGGGACGGAATCAGCCCCAGCATTTT. The encoded protein is CSASAVGRNQPQHF.

This chain links TRBV15 with TRBJ2-3, with TRBD1 matching 10 bases. J was trimmed by 6 bases and V by 3 bases; bases with no gene match: 9. Germline V gives CDR1 LNHNV, CDR2 YYDKDF (reference sequence). The CDR3 loop spans 16 amino acids. The CDR3 spells CATSSRSTGGLDTQYF. Here the CDR3 DNA reads TGTGCCACCAGCAGTAGATCGACAGGGGGCTTGGATACGCAGTATTTT.

This clonotype was seen more than once but under ten times. The J gene is TRBJ2-2, the V gene TRBV30; D gene unclear. CDR3 length: 14 amino acids. The V gene's germline CDR1 is GTSNPN and CDR2 SVGIG (reference sequence). V was pared by 3 bases and J by 1 base, with 9 bases between. CDR3 amino acids: CAWRVRWNTGELFF. The CDR3 bases are TGTGCCTGGAGGGTAAGGTGGAACACCGGGGAGCTGTTTTTT.

CDR3 nucleotide sequence: TGCAGCGTTGAAGGACTCCTTCGGAGAGATACGCAGTATTTT. Amino acids: CSVEGLLRRDTQYF. The gene calls are TRBV29-1 and TRBJ2-3; D is ambiguous. CDR1 and CDR2 (germline): SQVTM, ANQGSEA. This CDR3 is built from 14 residues. V was shortened by 1 base and J by 5 bases, with 13 bases between the two germline ends.

This clonotype has a count of ten or more. The CDR3 bases are TGTGCCAGCATCCCTAGCGGGGGATACAATGAGCAGTTCTTC. It codes for CASIPSGGYNEQFF. This rearrangement joins TRBV7-6 to TRBJ2-1; TRBD2 matches 10 bases. V was clipped by 7 bases and J by 4 bases; unmatched bases: 4. The CDR3 has 14 amino acids. Germline values: CDR1 SGHVS, CDR2 FNYEAQ.

The chain combines TRBV7-2 with TRBJ2-4; no clear D gene. The J call may be wrong; the DNA end is better matched by TRBJ2-5. The germline gives CDR1 SGHTA, CDR2 FQGNSA. The CDR3 runs to 12 residues. CDR3 DNA sequence: TGTGCCAGCAGCTCAGTCGCAGAGACCCAGTACTTC. Protein product: CASSSVAETQYF.

The chain employs TRBV18 and TRBJ2-7; 12 bases match TRBD1. CDR3 length: 15 amino acids. The germline V gene has CDR1 KGHSH and CDR2 LQKENI. The V segment lost 3 bases and the J segment 3 bases; nucleotides outside the gene matches: 3. As DNA, the CDR3 is TGTGCCAGCTCACCGGGACAGGGGGCAAACTACGAGCAGTACTTC. Encoded protein: CASSPGQGANYEQYF.

This chain joins TRBV20-1 and TRBJ1-5; D remains unclear. Germline V lookup: CDR1 DFQATT, CDR2 SNEGSKA (reference sequence). This CDR3 has 14 residues. V dropped 6 bases and J dropped 4 bases, with 16 bases sitting between them. CDR3 sequence: CSATPGPFNQPQHF. The CDR3 coding sequence is TGCAGTGCAACACCGGGTCCCTTTAATCAGCCCCAGCATTTT.

The sample holds many counts of this clonotype. V and J are TRBV7-6 and TRBJ2-7; D is perhaps TRBD1 (7 bases). Trimming took off 5 bases at V and 4 bases at J, with 24 bases between the two ends. Germline CDR1 and CDR2: SGHVS and FNYEAQ. The CDR3 runs to 17 residues. The CDR3 DNA is TGTGCCAGCAGCCCAAGAGGCGGGACAGCCGCCGGATACGAGCAGTACTTC. Translating it yields CASSPRGGTAAGYEQYF.

This clonotype has just a few counts. The chain combines TRBV6-6 with TRBJ1-4, with a weak D call TRBD1 (5 bases). V lost 2 bases and J lost 2, with 9 bases in between. CDR3 length equals 15 residues. From germline, CDR1 is MNHNY and CDR2 SVGAGI (reference sequence). In nucleotides, the CDR3 is TGTGCCAGCAGTTACGTCGGGGCGACTAATGAAAAACTGTTTTTT. Amino acids: CASSYVGATNEKLFF.

With regard to this clonotype: Its ends do not fully match the called genes, so a read error is possible. The CDR3: CTSSPNRLSTDTQYF. The CDR3 region has the DNA TGTACCAGCAGCCCCAACAGACTAAGCACAGATACGCAGTATTTT. The V gene is TRBV14, the J gene TRBJ2-3, with D tentatively TRBD2 (5 bases). The germline V gene encodes CDR1 SGHDN and CDR2 FVKESK. CDR3 size: 15 residues.

The table lists this clonotype with a few counts. A much larger clone is a single base away; this may be a read error. The chain combines TRBV7-9 with TRBJ2-7, with 7 bases that match TRBD1. The CDR3 consists of 15 residues. Germline CDR1 SEHNR, CDR2 FQNEAQ (reference sequence). The ends lost 5 bases at V and 1 base at J; junction bases unmatched: 8. The CDR3 bases are TGTGCCAGCAGCCTAAGGGGACAGAAGTCCTACGAGCAGTACTTC. It yields the protein CASSLRGQKSYEQYF.

This clonotype was picked up a small number of times. This chain joins TRBV18 and TRBJ2-3; TRBD1 matches at 9 bases. The CDR3 runs 15 residues. V lost 5 bases to trimming and J lost 1 base; unmatched junction nucleotides: 4. From germline, CDR1 is KGHSH and CDR2 LQKENI. This CDR3 is CASSSRQGGTDTQYF. As DNA, the CDR3 is TGTGCCAGCTCAAGCCGACAGGGGGGCACAGATACGCAGTATTTT. The full variable domain, with the rest looked up from reference TRBV18 and TRBJ2-3, is NAGVMQNPRHLVRRRGQEARLRCSPMKGHSHVYWYRQLPEEGLKFMVYLQKENIIDESGMPKERFSAEFPKEGPSILRIQQVVRGDSAAYFCASSSRQGGTDTQYFGPGTRLTVL.

The chain combines TRBV2 with TRBJ2-2; D gene unclear. This CDR3 is 15 amino acids long. V dropped 8 bases and J dropped 0 bases, with 13 bases sitting between them. Looked up from germline, CDR1 is SNHLY and CDR2 is FYNNEI. The CDR3 is CASSIVAANTGELFF. CDR3 nucleotide sequence: TGTGCCAGCTCGATCGTCGCGGCGAACACCGGGGAGCTGTTTTTT.

V is TRBV12-3 or TRBV12-4 and J is TRBJ1-3; TRBD1 matches 11 bases. CDR3 size: 16 residues. V gave up 5 bases and J gave up 1 base; unmatched junction bases: 4. CDR3 DNA: TGTGCCAGCAGTCTGGACAGGGGGCAGTCTGGAAACACCATATATTTT. Protein sequence: CASSLDRGQSGNTIYF.

In its sample, this clonotype was seen many times. The J gene is TRBJ2-5, the V gene TRBV4-1; D ambiguous. Per the germline V gene, CDR1 is MGHRA and CDR2 is YSYEKL. The ends were cut back, 0 bases at V and 0 bases at J, with 5 bases in the middle. This CDR3 is 14 amino acids long. This CDR3 reads CASSQDPDQETQYF. CDR3 bases: TGCGCCAGCAGCCAAGATCCAGACCAAGAGACCCAGTACTTC.

The chain recombines TRBV5-1 with TRBJ2-1; the match to TRBD1 covers 10 bases. The J call may be wrong; the DNA end is better matched by TRBJ2-7. Per germline, CDR1 SGHRS and CDR2 YFSETQ. The CDR3 extends over 16 amino acids. CDR3 bases: TGCGCCAGCAGCACCGGACAGGGGGAACCTCTCCGGGAGCAGTACTTC. The encoded protein is CASSTGQGEPLREQYF.

Ten or more counts support this clonotype. This sequence joins TRBV28 and TRBJ2-7; TRBD1 aligns across 9 bases. The CDR3 has 14 residues. The V gene's germline CDR1 is MDHEN and CDR2 SYDVKM. J was trimmed by 3 bases and V by 10 bases; bases with no gene match: 10. In DNA form, the CDR3 reads TGTGCCATCCAATACCGGGACAGGGTCTACGAGCAGTACTTC. Translated: CAIQYRDRVYEQYF.

CDR3 in DNA: TGTGCCAGCAGCTCGACAGGGGGCGTCCCTTTCTATGGCTACACCTTC. It encodes CASSSTGGVPFYGYTF. J is TRBJ1-2 and V is TRBV9, with 10 nucleotides matching TRBD1. Germline lookup yields CDR1 SGDLS and CDR2 YYNGEE. Trimming removed 4 bases from V and 4 bases from J; junction bases left unmatched: 10. This CDR3 region has 16 residues.

This clonotype was picked up many times. The chain links TRBV29-1 to TRBJ2-7, with D possibly TRBD1 on 6 matching bases. The CDR3 is made up of 15 amino acids. Germline-derived CDR1 and CDR2 are SQVTM and ANQGSEA. V was clipped by 5 bases and J by 3 bases, with 20 bases between them. CDR3 residues: CSVNREGSSYYEQYF. The CDR3 region has the DNA TGCAGCGTTAACAGGGAAGGTAGTTCGTACTACGAGCAGTACTTC.

Here the CDR3 DNA reads TGTGCCAGCAGCTTGGTCACAGGGGGTGAAGCTTTCTTT. Translated, it gives CASSLVTGGEAFF. The chain has TRBV11-1 and TRBJ1-1, with TRBD1 matching over 8 bases. This CDR3 has 13 amino acids. Trimming at V came to 3 bases and at J to 7 bases, leaving 4 bases not matched to a gene. The germline V gene encodes CDR1 SGHAT and CDR2 FQDESV (reference sequence).

V is TRBV27 and J is TRBJ2-4; 9 bases line up with TRBD1. CDR1 is MNHEY, CDR2 SMNVEV, per germline (reference sequence). The CDR3 consists of 15 residues. V gave up 5 bases and J gave up 13 bases; unmatched junction bases: 15. CDR3 DNA: TGTGCCAGCAGTAGGGACAGGGTGGGTAACAATGAGCAGTACTTC. This encodes CASSRDRVGNNEQYF.

CDR3 nucleotide sequence: TGTGCCAGCAGTCCTCTGGCGGTGGGCACAGATACGCAGTATTTT. Translated: CASSPLAVGTDTQYF. The chain is built from TRBV28 and TRBJ2-3; D not resolved. CDR1 and CDR2 (germline): MDHEN, SYDVKM. The CDR3 is 15 residues long. With 5 bases removed from V and 1 base from J, the gap between germline ends came to 13 bases.

The chain employs TRBV7-3 and TRBJ2-2; 7 bases map to TRBD1. The V gene's germline CDR1 is SGHTA and CDR2 FQGTGA. V lost 4 bases to trimming and J lost 1 base; unmatched junction nucleotides: 6. The CDR3 is 16 amino acids. In nucleotides, the CDR3 is TGTGCCAGCAGCTCACAGGGGAATGGGAACACCGGGGAGCTGTTTTTT. It encodes CASSSQGNGNTGELFF.

This clonotype was observed at least ten times. V and J are TRBV5-1 and TRBJ2-7, with 7 positions matching TRBD1. The CDR3 has 16 residues. V was pared by 0 bases and J by 4 bases, with 10 bases of the junction left unmatched. CDR1 and CDR2 from the germline V gene are SGHRS and YFSETQ. This chain's CDR3 is CASSLVGGPTFYEQYF. In DNA form, the CDR3 reads TGCGCCAGCAGCTTGGTAGGGGGCCCCACCTTTTACGAGCAGTACTTC.

Many counts were recorded for this clonotype. V is TRBV29-1 and J is TRBJ2-1; 10 bases line up with TRBD1. The CDR3 totals 13 residues. Germline CDR1 and CDR2: SQVTM and ANQGSEA. J was trimmed by 6 bases and V by 7 bases; bases with no gene match: 6. The CDR3 here is CSATGTGANEQFF. The CDR3 DNA is TGCAGCGCTACCGGGACAGGGGCCAATGAGCAGTTCTTC.

This clonotype occurred a few times. The chain uses TRBV7-9 and TRBJ1-5, with D uncertain. CDR3 length: 14 residues. V was cut by 4 bases and J by 5 bases, with 12 bases left in between. Germline CDR1 reads SEHNR; CDR2 reads FQNEAQ (reference sequence). In DNA form, the CDR3 reads TGTGCCAGCAGCTCCCACCAAGGGCATCAGCCCCAGCATTTT. This sequence encodes CASSSHQGHQPQHF.

This clonotype was counted between two and nine times. This chain links TRBV7-8 with TRBJ1-4; TRBD1 agrees at 11 bases. Germline assignment: CDR1 SGHVS and CDR2 FQNEAQ. This CDR3 is 17 amino acids long. After removal of 6 bases from V and 8 bases from J, the junction contained 14 bases not matched to a gene. DNA for the CDR3: TGTGCCAGCAGGGCAGGACAGGGGGCAACGGGGGGCGAAAAACTGTTTTTT. Amino acid sequence: CASRAGQGATGGEKLFF.

A note on this clonotype: A clone one base away is much larger, so this may be a read error. This chain links TRBV18 with TRBJ2-1; unclear D gene. CDR3 length: 13 amino acids. CDR1 is KGHSH, CDR2 LQKENI, per germline. The CDR3 here is CASPPAGYNEQFF. CDR3 sequence (DNA): TGTGCCAGCCCACCGGCTGGGTACAATGAGCAGTTCTTC.